These 28 T cell receptor beta chains were all obtained from the same sample, sequenced in a study of blood T cell repertoires in COVID-19. Libraries were prepared by immunoSEQ multiplex PCR; TCRdb keeps only in-frame clonotypes and omits some of them. There are fewer than 200,000 clones in the sample; about 83% occur only once, and roughly 19% lies in the top ten. Sequencing was carried out using peripheral blood. Source of these receptors: a woman aged 70-85 years who had recovered from COVID-19.

J is TRBJ2-1 and V is TRBV4-2; D uncertain. This CDR3 has 14 amino acids. Germline CDR1 and CDR2: LGHNA and YNFKEQ. The V end lost 0 bases, the J end lost 0 bases, and 3 bases lay between the germline ends. The CDR3 coding sequence is TGTGCCAGCAGCCAAGACAGCTCCTACAATGAGCAGTTCTTC. As protein: CASSQDSSYNEQFF.

The CDR3 DNA follows: TGCAGCGCCGGAGGGGTCGGTCCCCACGAGCAGTACTTC. Its protein is CSAGGVGPHEQYF. The chain combines TRBV29-1 with TRBJ2-7; TRBD2 might be the D (6 bases). Trimming removed 7 bases at V and 5 bases at J, with 18 bases between. The CDR3 loop spans 13 amino acids. CDR1 and CDR2 (germline): SQVTM, ANQGSEA.

The chain couples TRBV30 to TRBJ1-5; weak D call: TRBD1 (6 bases). Germline assignment: CDR1 GTSNPN and CDR2 SVGIG (reference sequence). The CDR3 runs to 13 residues. V was shortened by 5 bases and J by 5 bases, with 13 bases between the two germline ends. The CDR3 loop is CAWANRAYQPQHF. Here the CDR3 DNA reads TGTGCCTGGGCCAACAGGGCATATCAGCCCCAGCATTTT.

V and J are TRBV27 and TRBJ1-2; TRBD1 might be the D (6 bases). The CDR3 loop spans 13 amino acids. The germline V gene encodes CDR1 MNHEY and CDR2 SMNVEV (reference sequence). Trimming cost V 2 bases and J 6 bases, with 10 bases left between them. The CDR3 nucleotides read TGTGCCAGCAGTTTAAGGGAGGGGGATGGCTACACCTTC. This codes for CASSLREGDGYTF.

The chain recombines TRBV7-2 with TRBJ2-1; 8 nucleotides match TRBD1. Looked up from germline, CDR1 is SGHTA and CDR2 is FQGNSA. After removal of 0 bases from V and 14 bases from J, the junction contained 9 bases not matched to a gene. The CDR3 is 14 amino acids. CDR3 amino acids: CASSLASPDRGKFF. CDR3 nucleotides: TGTGCCAGCAGCTTAGCCTCCCCTGACAGGGGAAAGTTCTTC.

V and J are TRBV21-1 and TRBJ2-5; the table assigns TRBD2, which was not confirmed against the DNA. TRBV21-1 constitutes a pseudogene. The length of the CDR3 is 15 residues. CDR3 bases: TGTGCCAGCGGGGCCGGGACTAGCGGGACCGAGACCCAGTACTTC. Translation: CASGAGTSGTETQYF.

For the CDR3, the DNA is TGTGCCAGCAGCTTAGCCTACAGGATATCTAACTATGGCTACACCTTC. Translated: CASSLAYRISNYGYTF. V gene TRBV7-2 combines with J gene TRBJ1-2; D is perhaps TRBD1 (5 bases). Trimming shortened V by 0 bases and J by 0 bases, and 11 bases separated the two germline ends. Germline CDR1 is SGHTA and CDR2 is FQGNSA. The CDR3 length is 16 residues.

This chain joins TRBV29-1 and TRBJ2-7, with D tentatively TRBD2 (5 bases). The CDR3 is 12 residues long. The V gene's germline CDR1 is SQVTM and CDR2 ANQGSEA. The V and J ends lost 7 bases and 5 bases respectively, with 15 bases between them. CDR3 DNA: TGCAGCGCCATCTTTTTCGGGGACGAGCAGTACTTC. Its translation: CSAIFFGDEQYF.

The chain links TRBV5-4 to TRBJ2-2, with D possibly being TRBD2 (6 bases). The CDR3 loop spans 16 amino acids. V was pared by 4 bases and J by 6 bases, with 19 bases between. Germline loops: CDR1 SGHNT, CDR2 YYREEE (reference sequence). Written as DNA, the CDR3 is TGTGCCAGCAGCCCCCCGGGGTCGAGGGAGGCCGGGGAGCTGTTTTTT. Its translation: CASSPPGSREAGELFF.

The rearrangement joins TRBV3-1 (or the pseudogene TRBV3-2) to TRBJ2-3; D is possibly TRBD2 (5 bases). Germline lookup yields CDR1 LGHDT and CDR2 YNNKEL (reference sequence). The CDR3 loop spans 13 amino acids. V was trimmed by 3 bases and J by 6 bases, leaving 10 bases between them. CDR3 DNA sequence: TGTGCCAGCAGCCAGGAGGCCGCCGATACGCAGTATTTT. Protein product: CASSQEAADTQYF.

This chain joins TRBV19 and TRBJ1-2; 10 bases map to TRBD1. Germline V gene sequence: CDR1 LNHDA, CDR2 SQIVND (reference sequence). V lost 11 bases to trimming and J lost 2 bases; unmatched junction nucleotides: 11. The CDR3 extends over 15 amino acids. The CDR3 loop is CASRSRDRGNYGYTF. The CDR3 nucleotides read TGTGCCTCTAGGTCGCGGGACAGGGGAAACTATGGCTACACCTTC.

This chain joins TRBV18 and TRBJ1-2, with 8 bases that match TRBD1. The germline gives CDR1 KGHSH, CDR2 LQKENI. This CDR3 is 15 amino acids long. The V segment lost 4 bases and the J segment 1 base; nucleotides outside the gene matches: 5. The CDR3 coding sequence is TGTGCCAGCTCACGTGACAGGGGCCTTAACTATGGCTACACCTTC. It translates to CASSRDRGLNYGYTF.

V is TRBV28 and J is TRBJ1-2, with TRBD1 identical over 11 bases. This CDR3 has 17 amino acids. V trimming: 2 bases; J trimming: 5 bases; junction bases outside the gene matches: 10. Germline CDR1 is MDHEN and CDR2 is SYDVKM. CDR3 DNA sequence: TGTGCCAGCAGTTTAGGGACAGGGGGTGGTTTAGGATATGGCTACACCTTC. It encodes CASSLGTGGGLGYGYTF.

This rearrangement joins TRBV3-1 (or the pseudogene TRBV3-2) to TRBJ2-7, with 7 bases lining up with TRBD2. Germline CDR1 is LGHDT and CDR2 is YNNKEL (reference sequence). The CDR3 is 15 residues long. J lost 5 bases, V lost 4 bases, and 11 bases had no gene match. The CDR3 spells CASSLNRTRWDEQYF. The CDR3, as DNA: TGTGCCAGCAGCCTAAATCGGACTAGGTGGGACGAGCAGTACTTC.

The rearrangement uses TRBV9 and TRBJ2-2; no clear D gene. The CDR3 runs to 13 residues. V was shortened by 4 bases and J by 5 bases, with 9 bases between the two germline ends. Germline V gene lookup returns CDR1 SGDLS and CDR2 YYNGEE. The DNA for the CDR3 is TGTGCCAGCAGCCCCCTGACAACCGGGGAGCTGTTTTTT. It specifies CASSPLTTGELFF.

The chain recombines TRBV3-1 (or the pseudogene TRBV3-2) with TRBJ2-1; no clear D. Germline CDR1 is LGHDT and CDR2 is YNNKEL (reference sequence). The V and J ends lost 6 bases and 3 bases respectively, with 12 bases between them. The CDR3 has 14 residues. As DNA, the CDR3 is TGTGCCAGCAGTCCCCTCCCTAGCTACAATGAGCAGTTCTTC. This codes for CASSPLPSYNEQFF.

CDR3 residues: CASSEGGREAFF. The CDR3 DNA reads TGTGCCAGCAGTGAAGGGGGGAGAGAAGCTTTCTTT. The rearrangement joins TRBV25-1 to TRBJ1-1; weak D call: TRBD1 (5 bases). The V end lost 2 bases, the J end lost 8 bases, and 9 bases lay between the germline ends. This CDR3 region has 12 residues. The germline V gene encodes CDR1 MGHDK and CDR2 SYGVNS.

The chain combines TRBV9 with TRBJ1-2, with a possible D match to TRBD1 (5 bases). V gave up 4 bases and J gave up 4 bases, with 14 bases separating them. The CDR3 runs to 14 residues. The germline CDR1 and CDR2 sequences are SGDLS and YYNGEE. The CDR3 sequence: CASSTDNRGYGYTF. As DNA, the CDR3 is TGTGCCAGCAGCACCGATAATAGGGGCTATGGCTACACCTTC.

The rearrangement uses TRBV25-1 and TRBJ2-1; D may be TRBD1 (6 bases). Trimming pared 2 bases from V and 0 bases from J, leaving 11 bases between. Germline V CDR1 and CDR2: MGHDK, SYGVNS. CDR3 length: 16 residues. CDR3 in DNA: TGTGCCAGCAGTGAAATCGGACAGACCTCCTACAATGAGCAGTTCTTC. It translates to CASSEIGQTSYNEQFF.

This clone has a handful of counts. V is TRBV7-9 and J is TRBJ2-5, with D possibly being TRBD1 (6 bases). Trimming took off 1 base at V and 5 bases at J, with 11 bases between the two ends. This CDR3 is 14 amino acids long. Germline V lookup: CDR1 SEHNR, CDR2 FQNEAQ (reference sequence). In nucleotides, the CDR3 is TGTGCCAGCAGCTTAGGGGGGCCGTTTGAGACCCAGTACTTC. Translation gives CASSLGGPFETQYF.

This clone came up once. This chain connects TRBV5-4 to TRBJ2-1; perhaps TRBD2 as D (7 bases). Trimming removed 0 bases at V and 9 bases at J, with 13 bases between. Per the germline V gene, CDR1 is SGHNT and CDR2 is YYREEE (reference sequence). The CDR3 totals 14 residues. The CDR3 DNA reads as TGTGCCAGCAGCTTGGCCGGGGGGCCCACTGAGCAGTTCTTC. This gives the protein CASSLAGGPTEQFF. Using reference TRBV5-4 and TRBJ2-1 for the parts outside the CDR3, the full variable domain is ETGVTQSPTHLIKTRGQQVTLRCSSQSGHNTVSWYQQALGQGPQFIFQYYREEENGRGNFPPRFSGLQFPNYSSELNVNALELDDSALYLCASSLAGGPTEQFFGPGTRLTVL.

This chain's CDR3 is CASSWTSGSSYEQYF. CDR3 nucleotide sequence: TGTGCCAGCAGCTGGACTAGCGGCAGCTCCTACGAGCAGTACTTC. The chain employs TRBV7-2 and TRBJ2-7, with 10 positions matching TRBD2. Germline V lookup: CDR1 SGHTA, CDR2 FQGNSA. V was pared by 4 bases and J by 0 bases, with 3 bases of the junction left unmatched. The CDR3 length is 15 residues.

CDR3 amino acids: CASRGGWGVDTEAFF. In DNA, the CDR3 is TGTGCCAGTAGGGGCGGGTGGGGAGTGGACACTGAAGCTTTCTTT. V and J are TRBV19 and TRBJ1-1; D not resolved. Per germline, CDR1 LNHDA and CDR2 SQIVND (reference sequence). This CDR3 comprises 15 residues. V lost 6 bases and J 3 bases, leaving 17 bases between the germline ends.

The chain has TRBV15 and TRBJ1-6; 7 bases line up with TRBD1. The germline CDR1 and CDR2 sequences are LNHNV and YYDKDF (reference sequence). The CDR3 extends over 13 amino acids. V dropped 9 bases and J dropped 4; count of bases not matched to a gene: 3. The CDR3 nucleotides are TGTGCCACTCAGGGGGTATATAATTCACCCCTCCACTTT. It codes for CATQGVYNSPLHF.

The chain recombines TRBV3-1 (or the pseudogene TRBV3-2) with TRBJ2-3; no definite D call. The CDR3 runs 14 residues. V lost 1 base, J lost 8 bases, and 13 bases lay in between. CDR1 and CDR2 from the germline V gene are LGHDT and YNNKEL (reference sequence). CDR3 nucleotide sequence: TGTGCCAGCAGCCAAGTATCAGGCGTGGGTACGCAGTATTTT. This translates into CASSQVSGVGTQYF.

This clone was found a few times. This chain connects TRBV18 to TRBJ2-1; the match to TRBD2 covers 8 bases. V shed 3 bases and J 5 bases; nucleotides not matched to a gene: 9. Per the germline V gene, CDR1 is KGHSH and CDR2 is LQKENI. The CDR3 runs to 16 residues. The CDR3 DNA is TGTGCCAGCTCACCCCCCCAGCGGGGGATTAACAATGAGCAGTTCTTC. Translation gives CASSPPQRGINNEQFF.

V is TRBV4-1 and J is TRBJ1-2, with a tentative D call TRBD1 (6 bases). In germline, CDR1 is MGHRA, CDR2 YSYEKL. The V end was cut by 6 bases, the J end by 13 bases, with 24 bases between. This CDR3 is built from 14 residues. The CDR3 region has the DNA TGCGCCAGCAGTCGAGACGGGGGGCCGGCCCGGATCACCTTC. It specifies CASSRDGGPARITF.

The table lists this clone with many counts. Other DNA sequences from this sample encode an identical CDR3 as well. The V gene is TRBV28, the J gene TRBJ1-2; D unclear. Trimming stripped 3 bases from V and 4 bases from J, with 9 bases between. The CDR3 totals 13 residues. Germline lookup yields CDR1 MDHEN and CDR2 SYDVKM. The CDR3 sequence is CASSLAGGYGYTF. For the CDR3, the DNA is TGTGCCAGCAGTTTGGCGGGTGGCTATGGCTACACCTTC.